This T cell receptor beta chain derives from a study of T cells after posttransplantation cyclophosphamide. Regarding the study as a whole: Donor-recipient repertoire similarity was low at 1-2 months, rising over year one. TRB overlap between skin or GI tissue T cells and blood was limited. Recipient CMV seropositivity and CMV reactivation strongly tracked TRB clonality.

The method was immunoSEQ multiplex PCR; TCRdb's version includes in-frame clones alone and lacks a portion of them. The sample shows tens of thousands of clones, 85% to 95% of them seen only once. Peripheral blood was collected from the related graft donor on the marrow donation day. On this clone itself: No antigen is known for it.

The CDR3 sequence is 16 residues long. The V gene end was trimmed by 4 bases and the J gene end by 8 bases; junction bases not matched to a gene: 13. The germline gives CDR1 LNHNV, CDR2 YYDKDF (reference sequence). The sequence came from a woman between 50 and 59 years old in good health and a related stem cell transplant donor. What was sequenced was PBMCs. The chain recombines TRBV15 with TRBJ1-4; 7 bases fit TRBD1. CDR3 protein: CATSTRRGLGYEKLFF. CDR3 nucleotides: TGTGCCACCAGCACCAGAAGGGGGCTCGGATACGAAAAACTGTTTTTT. Full variable domain (rest looked up from reference TRBV15 and TRBJ1-4): DAMVIQNPRYQVTQFGKPVTLSCSQTLNHNVMYWYQQKSSQAPKLLFHYYDKDFNNEADTPDNFQSRRPNTSFCFLDIRSPGLGDTAMYLCATSTRRGLGYEKLFFGSGTQLSVL.